The source of this T cell receptor (beta chain) is a study of T-cell reconstitution after alpha-beta-depleted transplantation in children. Points from the study as a whole: There were some patients whose high TCRbeta diversity at day 60 came from surviving recipient T cells and thymic progenitors.

This CDR3 contains 16 residues. Trimming took 3 bases from V and 3 from J, leaving 18 bases between them. Preparation of the TCRbeta library used unique molecular identifiers. Using its own MiXCR run on the PCR reads, TCRdb lists one record per CDR3 protein. The profile shows nearly 200,000 distinct CDR3 sequences, roughly 6.3% of them singletons. This clonotype came up a few times. Its antigen is not identified. The material was PBMCs, obtained before TCRalphabeta/CD19-depleted stem cell transplant. The sequence was obtained from a girl under three years old with combined immunodeficiency, due to receive a stem cell transplant. V and J are TRBV12-3 or TRBV12-4 and TRBJ2-7, with a weak D call TRBD1 (6 bases). CDR3 region: CASSLGAEGLSYEQYF. CDR3 nucleotide sequence: TGTGCCAGCAGTTTGGGGGCTGAGGGGCTAAGCTACGAGCAGTACTTC.